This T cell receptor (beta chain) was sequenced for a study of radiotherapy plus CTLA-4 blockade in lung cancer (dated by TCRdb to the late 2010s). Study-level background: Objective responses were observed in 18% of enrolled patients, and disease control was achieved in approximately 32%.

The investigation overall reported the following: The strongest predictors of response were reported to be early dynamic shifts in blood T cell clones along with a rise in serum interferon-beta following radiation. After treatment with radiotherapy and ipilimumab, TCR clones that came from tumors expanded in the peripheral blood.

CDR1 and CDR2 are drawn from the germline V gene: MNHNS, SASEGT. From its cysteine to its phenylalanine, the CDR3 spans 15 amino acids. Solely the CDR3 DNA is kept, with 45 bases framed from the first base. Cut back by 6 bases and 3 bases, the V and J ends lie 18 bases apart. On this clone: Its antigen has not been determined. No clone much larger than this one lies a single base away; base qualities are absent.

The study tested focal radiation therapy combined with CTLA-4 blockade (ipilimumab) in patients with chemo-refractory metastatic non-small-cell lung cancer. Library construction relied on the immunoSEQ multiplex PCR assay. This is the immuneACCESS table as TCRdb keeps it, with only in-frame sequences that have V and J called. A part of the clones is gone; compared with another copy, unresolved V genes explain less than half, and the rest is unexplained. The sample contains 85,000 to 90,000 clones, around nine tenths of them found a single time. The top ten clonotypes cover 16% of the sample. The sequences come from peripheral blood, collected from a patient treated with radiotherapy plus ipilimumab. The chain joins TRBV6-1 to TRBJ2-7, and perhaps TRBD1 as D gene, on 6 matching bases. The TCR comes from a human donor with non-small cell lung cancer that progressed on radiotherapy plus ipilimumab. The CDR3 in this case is CASRAMGDKSYEQYF. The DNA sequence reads TGTGCCAGCAGGGCCATGGGGGACAAAAGCTACGAGCAGTACTTC.